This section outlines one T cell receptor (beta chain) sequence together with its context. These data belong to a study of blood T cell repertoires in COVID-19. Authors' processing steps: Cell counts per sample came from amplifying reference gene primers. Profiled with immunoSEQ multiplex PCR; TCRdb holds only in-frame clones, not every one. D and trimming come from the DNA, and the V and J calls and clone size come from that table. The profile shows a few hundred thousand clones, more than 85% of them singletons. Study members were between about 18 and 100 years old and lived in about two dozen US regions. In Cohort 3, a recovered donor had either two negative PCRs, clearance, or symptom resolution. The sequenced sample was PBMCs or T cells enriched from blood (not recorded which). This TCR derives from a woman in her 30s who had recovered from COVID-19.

CDR3 region: CASSLDLGPGTQYF. The CDR3 DNA reads as TGTGCCAGCAGCTTAGACCTAGGCCCGGGGACCCAGTACTTC. This chain links TRBV7-2 with TRBJ2-5; D unclear. The germline V gene encodes CDR1 SGHTA and CDR2 FQGNSA. V was pared by 1 base and J by 7 bases, with 13 bases between. The CDR3 is 14 amino acids.